The 12 T cell receptor beta chains below come from one sample, sequenced in a study of T cells in Graves' hyperthyroidism and ophthalmopathy. Using RNA transcripts as the source, TCR beta CDR3 regions were amplified. Initially, a first-round RT-PCR of the TCR CDR3 employed the HTBI primer set. TCRdb independently ran MiXCR on the multiplex PCR reads; one entry per CDR3 protein. This table holds 800,000 or so distinct CDR3 sequences, roughly 37% found once. Specimen: blood. The receptors stem from a man in his late teens or twenties with Graves' hyperthyroidism.

CDR3 residues: CATSRDYTSGRSGELFF. CDR3 nucleotides: TGTGCCACCAGCAGAGACTACACTAGCGGGAGATCCGGGGAGCTGTTTTTT. The rearrangement links TRBV15 to TRBJ2-2; 11 positions agree with TRBD2. The V and J ends lost 0 bases and 6 bases, in that order; junction bases with no gene match: 6. This CDR3 has 17 amino acids. Germline values: CDR1 LNHNV, CDR2 YYDKDF (reference sequence).

A note on this clonotype: At one end the junction does not follow the germline gene, possibly because of a read error. The chain recombines TRBV7-2 with TRBJ2-7; tentative D call: TRBD2 (6 bases). The CDR3 has 12 residues. Looked up from germline, CDR1 is SGHTA and CDR2 is FQGNSA. The DNA for the CDR3 is TGTGCCAGCAGCCCATTTAGCGGAGCAGAGGTCTTC. Translating gives CASSPFSGAEVF.

This clonotype has ten or more counts. The CDR3 here is CASSLGGLETLNEQYF. CDR3 DNA: TGTGCCAGCAGCTTAGGAGGACTGGAGACGCTTAACGAGCAGTACTTC. The chain has TRBV7-6 and TRBJ2-7; tentatively, D is TRBD2 (5 bases). With 1 base removed from V and 5 bases from J, the gap between germline ends came to 18 bases. In germline, CDR1 is SGHVS, CDR2 FNYEAQ. This CDR3 region has 16 residues.

By share, this clonotype ranks as medium-sized. The CDR3 loop is CASSEYHSTEGYTF. CDR3 DNA: TGTGCCAGCAGTGAATATCACTCAACGGAGGGCTACACCTTC. The chain links TRBV25-1 to TRBJ1-2, with D uncertain. Germline loops: CDR1 MGHDK, CDR2 SYGVNS. V was pared by 0 bases and J by 8 bases, with 13 bases between. This CDR3 has 14 residues.

This rearrangement joins TRBV7-2 to TRBJ1-5; D gene uncertain. This CDR3 region has 15 residues. Germline CDR1 is SGHTA and CDR2 is FQGNSA. V was clipped by 1 base and J by 9 bases, with 16 bases between them. The CDR3, as DNA: TGTGCCAGCAGCTTAGGAACGGAAGGTTATGGGCCCCAGCATTTT. Translating it yields CASSLGTEGYGPQHF.

This clonotype was seen repeatedly, ten times or more. The genes are TRBV7-9 and TRBJ1-1; no clear D gene. This CDR3 is built from 13 residues. The V and J ends lost 1 base and 4 bases respectively, with 7 bases between them. Germline CDR1 SEHNR, CDR2 FQNEAQ (reference sequence). The CDR3 nucleotides are TGTGCCAGCAGCTTAGTATCGGGCACTGAAGCTTTCTTT. Amino acids: CASSLVSGTEAFF.

The J gene is TRBJ1-1, the V gene TRBV20-1; perhaps TRBD1 as D (6 bases). The CDR3 has 11 amino acids. V dropped 3 bases and J dropped 11 bases, with 13 bases sitting between them. CDR1 and CDR2 from the germline V gene are DFQATT and SNEGSKA (reference sequence). CDR3 residues: CSARGGASAFF. In nucleotides, the CDR3 is TGCAGTGCTAGGGGGGGGGCCTCGGCTTTCTTT.

The chain combines TRBV2 with TRBJ1-1; the D gene is possibly TRBD1 (6 bases). V gave up 5 bases and J gave up 0 bases, with 16 bases separating them. Germline CDR1 SNHLY, CDR2 FYNNEI. The CDR3 spans 16 residues. The CDR3, as DNA: TGTGCCAGCAGTTACGGGAGGGGGGAGATGAACACTGAAGCTTTCTTT. Its translation is CASSYGRGEMNTEAFF.

The V call is TRBV7-8, the J call TRBJ1-5; 10 nucleotides match TRBD1. The germline CDR1 and CDR2 sequences are SGHVS and FQNEAQ. Trimming removed 6 bases from V and 3 bases from J; junction bases left unmatched: 5. This CDR3 is 15 amino acids long. The CDR3, as DNA: TGTGCCAGCAGTCGGGACAGGGGAGACAATCAGCCCCAGCATTTT. Translation: CASSRDRGDNQPQHF.

V is TRBV10-3 and J is TRBJ1-1; 8 positions match TRBD1. CDR1 is ENHRY, CDR2 SYGVKD, per germline. The CDR3 loop spans 12 amino acids. Unmatched junction bases numbered 4, after V lost 4 bases and J lost 9 bases. DNA of the CDR3: TGTGCCATCAGTGGGACAGGGCGAAAAGCTTTCTTT. Amino acids: CAISGTGRKAFF.

This sequence joins TRBV4-1 and TRBJ1-1; D is unclear. This CDR3 is 15 amino acids long. Trimming took off 3 bases at V and 1 base at J, with 12 bases between the two ends. Germline CDR1 MGHRA, CDR2 YSYEKL. The CDR3 region has the DNA TGCGCCAGCAGCCAGGTGGGCAAAAGGAACACTGAAGCTTTCTTT. It is translated as CASSQVGKRNTEAFF.

This clonotype was recorded many times. The chain carries TRBV20-1 and TRBJ1-5; unclear D gene. V was cut by 5 bases and J by 0 bases, with 11 bases left in between. The CDR3 is made up of 14 amino acids. Germline loops: CDR1 DFQATT, CDR2 SNEGSKA (reference sequence). CDR3 nucleotides: TGCAGTGCTGGCGTGAGGAATAGCAATCAGCCCCAGCATTTT. Amino acid sequence: CSAGVRNSNQPQHF.